This T cell receptor (beta chain) was found in a study of blood T cell repertoires in COVID-19. The germline CDR1 and CDR2 sequences are GTSNPN and SVGIG (reference sequence). The CDR3 length is 13 residues. Trimming stripped 3 bases from V and 6 bases from J, with 11 bases between. Using immunoSEQ multiplex PCR, the repertoire was profiled, and TCRdb retains in-frame clones only, with some absent. The sample has 250,000 to 350,000 clones; roughly nine tenths are singletons. The sequence was collected from a man between 60 and 75 years old who had recovered from COVID-19. The V call is TRBV30, the J call TRBJ1-4; D is perhaps TRBD1 (5 bases). The specimen sequenced was PBMCs or T cells enriched from blood (not recorded which). The CDR3 DNA is TGTGCCTGGAGCTCCAGGGTGGATGAAAAACTGTTTTTT. This codes for CAWSSRVDEKLFF.